A single sample is the source of the 23 T cell receptor beta chains below, sequenced in a study of CD8+CD57+ T cells in acquired aplastic anemia. The sequenced patients had an expansion of CD8+CD57+ cells seen by flow cytometry. Genomic DNA constituted the template upon which TCR beta VDJ and CDR3 profiling was performed. Each CDR3 protein gets one entry after TCRdb re-called the reads with MiXCR. The sample has approximately 470,000 distinct CDR3 sequences, roughly 34% seen once. The source material was sorted CD4+, CD8+, or CD8+CD57+ T cells (not recorded which) from PBMCs. The receptors stem from a human donor with aplastic anemia.

This clonotype has at least ten counts. V gene TRBV19 combines with J gene TRBJ2-1; D ambiguous. Trimming shortened V by 6 bases and J by 9 bases, and 18 bases separated the two germline ends. The CDR3 runs to 14 residues. Germline-derived CDR1 and CDR2 are LNHDA and SQIVND (reference sequence). The CDR3 region is CASRQRASGSEQFF. CDR3 coding DNA: TGTGCCAGTAGACAACGGGCCAGTGGATCTGAGCAGTTCTTC.

This chain links TRBV5-1 with TRBJ2-7; 8 nucleotides agree with TRBD1. There are 15 residues in the CDR3. J lost 5 bases, V lost 4 bases, and 11 bases had no gene match. Germline CDR1 is SGHRS and CDR2 is YFSETQ. The CDR3 sequence is CASSPGQGNSDEQYF. The CDR3 DNA is TGCGCCAGCAGCCCCGGACAGGGTAATTCGGACGAGCAGTACTTC.

This clonotype was counted between two and nine times. The chain carries TRBV5-1 and TRBJ2-3, with D possibly being TRBD1 (5 bases). Germline V gene lookup returns CDR1 SGHRS and CDR2 YFSETQ. The V and J ends lost 0 bases and 0 bases respectively, with 11 bases between them. There are 16 residues in the CDR3. The CDR3 nucleotides read TGCGCCAGCAGCTTGGGGGCAGGGCCTAGCACAGATACGCAGTATTTT. Its protein product is CASSLGAGPSTDTQYF.

This clonotype was counted a few times. The chain uses TRBV6-1 and TRBJ1-2, with D maybe TRBD1 (6 bases). The V end lost 1 base, the J end lost 1 base, and 10 bases lay between the germline ends. This CDR3 contains 15 residues. Germline V CDR1 and CDR2: MNHNS, SASEGT. In DNA, the CDR3 is TGTGCCAGCAGTGAAGTTCCAGGGGATAACTATGGCTACACCTTC. Amino acid sequence: CASSEVPGDNYGYTF.

The chain couples TRBV25-1 to TRBJ1-1; TRBD1 agrees at 8 bases. The CDR3 has 16 residues. Per germline, CDR1 MGHDK and CDR2 SYGVNS. V was clipped by 4 bases and J by 4 bases; unmatched bases: 11. DNA of the CDR3: TGTGCCAGCAGTGTCGGGACAGGAGAGCGGGGCACTGAAGCTTTCTTT. Its translation is CASSVGTGERGTEAFF.

As concerns this clonotype: A much larger clone lies one base from this, so it may be a read error. The chain joins TRBV20-1 to TRBJ2-7; D might be TRBD1 or TRBD2, each matching 5 bases. The CDR3 sequence is 14 residues long. The V gene's germline CDR1 is DFQATT and CDR2 SNEGSKA (reference sequence). Deletions cut 5 bases from V and 4 bases from J, with 18 bases between. CDR3 in DNA: TGCAGTGCTGCGGGTCGGGACCGGCATTACGAGCAGTACTTC. Encoded protein: CSAAGRDRHYEQYF.

DNA for the CDR3: TGTGCCAGCACCGCAGATCAGGGGTCCACAGATACGCAGTATTTT. As protein: CASTADQGSTDTQYF. This chain links TRBV6-1 with TRBJ2-3; D is possibly TRBD1 (6 bases). This CDR3 contains 15 residues. Trimming shortened V by 7 bases and J by 2 bases, and 16 bases separated the two germline ends. Germline assignment: CDR1 MNHNS and CDR2 SASEGT.

This clonotype was recorded many times. The rearrangement links TRBV10-3 to TRBJ2-5, with 11 positions matching TRBD1. J was trimmed by 1 base and V by 3 bases; bases with no gene match: 1. Germline loops: CDR1 ENHRY, CDR2 SYGVKD. CDR3 length equals 15 residues. The CDR3 DNA follows: TGTGCCATCAGTGATGGGACAGGGGGCCAAGAGACCCAGTACTTC. It encodes CAISDGTGGQETQYF.

The chain couples TRBV20-1 to TRBJ2-7, with 8 bases lining up with TRBD1. Germline-derived CDR1 and CDR2 are DFQATT and SNEGSKA (reference sequence). This CDR3 is 14 amino acids long. Unmatched junction bases numbered 8, after V lost 2 bases and J lost 5 bases. CDR3 nucleotide sequence: TGCAGTGCTAGACCCAGGGGGCGATTTGACGAGCAGTACTTC. Residues: CSARPRGRFDEQYF.

The chain is built from TRBV5-4 and TRBJ1-2; TRBD1 agrees at 9 bases. Germline loops: CDR1 SGHNT, CDR2 YYREEE (reference sequence). The CDR3 is made up of 12 amino acids. J was trimmed by 8 bases and V by 5 bases; bases with no gene match: 4. The CDR3 DNA is TGTGCCAGCAGTGGACAGGGGCAAGGCTACACCTTC. Translation gives CASSGQGQGYTF.

This clonotype showed up many times. The V and J genes are TRBV19 and TRBJ1-3, with D maybe TRBD1 (5 bases). The CDR3 extends over 15 amino acids. V lost 3 bases and J 0 bases, leaving 9 bases between the germline ends. CDR1 is LNHDA and CDR2 is SQIVND in the germline V gene (reference sequence). CDR3 protein: CASSIGGISGNTIYF. CDR3 DNA sequence: TGTGCCAGTAGTATCGGGGGGATCTCTGGAAACACCATATATTTT.

This clonotype was picked up many times. The chain combines TRBV24-1 with TRBJ1-1, with no clear D. Germline V gene sequence: CDR1 KGHDR, CDR2 SFDVKD. Trimming took off 4 bases at V and 3 bases at J, with 5 bases between the two ends. The CDR3 loop spans 12 amino acids. The CDR3 loop is CATSDQDTEAFF. DNA for the CDR3: TGTGCCACCAGTGACCAGGACACTGAAGCTTTCTTT.

This clonotype was observed many times. The chain has TRBV10-3 and TRBJ1-1; D is perhaps TRBD1 (5 bases). From germline, CDR1 is ENHRY and CDR2 SYGVKD. With 4 bases removed from V and 3 bases from J, the gap between germline ends came to 9 bases. This CDR3 has 13 amino acids. CDR3 nucleotides: TGTGCCATCAGTGGTGGGGGAGACACTGAAGCTTTCTTT. The encoded protein is CAISGGGDTEAFF.

Only a few counts were recorded for this clonotype. This chain joins TRBV15 and TRBJ1-2; D is undetermined. V was pared by 4 bases and J by 2 bases, with 14 bases between. Germline V lookup: CDR1 LNHNV, CDR2 YYDKDF (reference sequence). The CDR3 runs 15 residues. CDR3 sequence: CATSMSRTTNYGYTF. In nucleotides, the CDR3 is TGTGCCACCAGCATGTCCCGGACCACAAACTATGGCTACACCTTC.

This sequence joins TRBV19 and TRBJ1-6, with unresolved D. The CDR3 consists of 13 residues. Deletions cut 6 bases from V and 8 bases from J, with 11 bases between. The germline V gene has CDR1 LNHDA and CDR2 SQIVND (reference sequence). CDR3 protein: CASSVRADSPLHF. In DNA, the CDR3 is TGTGCCAGTAGCGTTAGGGCCGATTCACCCCTCCACTTT.

CDR3 bases: TGCAGTGTTTGGGGGGAAGAGACCCAGTACTTC. It translates to CSVWGEETQYF. This chain connects TRBV20-1 to TRBJ2-5, with TRBD2 as a possible D gene (6 bases). Trimming stripped 7 bases from V and 3 bases from J, with 9 bases between. Germline values: CDR1 DFQATT, CDR2 SNEGSKA (reference sequence). The CDR3 is 11 amino acids.

The table lists this clonotype with a count of one. The chain combines TRBV10-1 with TRBJ1-6; 8 nucleotides match TRBD1. This CDR3 has 14 residues. V trimming: 6 bases; J trimming: 10 bases; junction bases outside the gene matches: 8. In germline, CDR1 is WNHNN, CDR2 SYGVQD (reference sequence). The CDR3 loop is CASRGDRWGSPLHF. The CDR3 nucleotides read TGCGCCAGCAGGGGGGACAGGTGGGGGTCACCCCTCCACTTT.

This clonotype has just a few counts. A much larger clone differs from this one at a single base, so this may be a read error. In nucleotides, the CDR3 is TGTGCCTGCAGCTTACGCGAGGGGGCCTATGGCTACACCTTC. Translating gives CACSLREGAYGYTF. The chain uses TRBV7-8 and TRBJ1-2; 7 nucleotides line up with TRBD1. CDR1 is SGHVS, CDR2 FQNEAQ, per germline. This CDR3 region has 14 residues. The entire variable domain, with the rest obtained from reference TRBV7-8 and TRBJ1-2, is as follows: GAGVSQSPRYKVAKRGQDVALRCDPISGHVSLFWYQQALGQGPEFLTYFQNEAQLDKSGLPSDRFFAERPEGSVSTLKIQRTQQEDSAVYLCACSLREGAYGYTFGSGTRLTVV.

In its sample, this clonotype was seen many times. The chain carries TRBV20-1 and TRBJ2-2; possible D gene TRBD1, 6 bases. Trimming removed 3 bases at V and 4 bases at J, with 12 bases between. The CDR3 runs 14 residues. Germline V gives CDR1 DFQATT, CDR2 SNEGSKA (reference sequence). CDR3 nucleotides: TGCAGTGCTAGGGGGGCCCAGGGCACCGGGGAGCTGTTTTTT. Translating it yields CSARGAQGTGELFF.

A few counts support this clonotype. V usage is TRBV2 and J usage is TRBJ2-5; 7 bases are a match to TRBD2. Germline V gene data show CDR1 as SNHLY and CDR2 as FYNNEI. V trimming: 6 bases; J trimming: 3 bases; junction bases outside the gene matches: 1. The CDR3 covers 12 residues. The CDR3 DNA reads as TGTGCCAGCAGGGCGGGGGAAGAGACCCAGTACTTC. The encoded protein is CASRAGEETQYF. The full variable domain, with the rest looked up from reference TRBV2 and TRBJ2-5, is EPEVTQTPSHQVTQMGQEVILRCVPISNHLYFYWYRQILGQKVEFLVSFYNNEISEKSEIFDDQFSVERPDGSNFTLKIRSTKLEDSAMYFCASRAGEETQYFGPGTRLLVL.

The table lists this clonotype with a few counts. The CDR3 nucleotides are TGTGCCAGCAGCCCCTCAGGGGTAGATAATTCACCCCTCCACTTT. The encoded protein is CASSPSGVDNSPLHF. This chain links TRBV5-8 with TRBJ1-6; the D gene is possibly TRBD1 (6 bases). The CDR3 is made up of 15 amino acids. V lost 4 bases and J lost 5, with 13 bases in between. Germline V gene lookup returns CDR1 SGHTS and CDR2 YDEGEE.

CDR3 coding DNA: TGTGCCAGCTCACCAGGGGACGGACGTGAAGCTTTCTTT. Amino acids: CASSPGDGREAFF. The chain couples TRBV7-8 to TRBJ1-1; the D gene is possibly TRBD1 (6 bases). The CDR3 has 13 residues. Looked up from germline, CDR1 is SGHVS and CDR2 is FQNEAQ. Trimming took 8 bases from V and 7 from J, leaving 17 bases between them.

The J gene is TRBJ2-1, the V gene TRBV7-3, with 10 bases matching TRBD2. This CDR3 contains 17 residues. V dropped 0 bases and J dropped 6; count of bases not matched to a gene: 8. Germline CDR1 and CDR2: SGHTA and FQGTGA. The CDR3 nucleotides read TGTGCCAGCAGCTTAACGTTCCAGCGGGGGGGCCGCAATGAGCAGTTCTTC. Translating gives CASSLTFQRGGRNEQFF.